The following is a TCR beta chain sequence with its context. What it binds is not known. The sample is drawn from a study of CD8+CD57+ T cells in acquired aplastic anemia. At the level of the study: Sorted CD4+ and CD8+ cells yielded DNA averaging around 3.2 ug.

This CDR3 comprises 14 residues. The V end was cut by 6 bases, the J end by 2 bases, with 12 bases between. CD8+CD57+ cell expansion had been shown by flow cytometry in patients chosen for sequencing. Genomic DNA, serving as template, underwent TCR beta VDJ and CDR3 profiling. TCRdb independently ran MiXCR on the reads; one entry per CDR3 protein. The table shows around 500,000 distinct CDR3 sequences, with about a third occurring only once. Study-wide results and limits: Statistical testing detected no significant gap in CD8+ Simpson's diversity between patients and controls. Patients and controls shared 25 to 35 CD8+ CDR3 sequences, which appeared highly expressed in patients and within their immunodominant clones.

The receptor was isolated from a human donor with aplastic anemia. V usage is TRBV12-3 or TRBV12-4 and J usage is TRBJ2-3; possible D gene TRBD1, 6 bases. The sequencing sample was made of sorted CD4+, CD8+, or CD8+CD57+ T cells (not recorded which) from PBMCs. The CDR3 bases are TGTGCCAGCAGCCCAGGGGAGCTCACAGATACGCAGTATTTT. It codes for CASSPGELTDTQYF.